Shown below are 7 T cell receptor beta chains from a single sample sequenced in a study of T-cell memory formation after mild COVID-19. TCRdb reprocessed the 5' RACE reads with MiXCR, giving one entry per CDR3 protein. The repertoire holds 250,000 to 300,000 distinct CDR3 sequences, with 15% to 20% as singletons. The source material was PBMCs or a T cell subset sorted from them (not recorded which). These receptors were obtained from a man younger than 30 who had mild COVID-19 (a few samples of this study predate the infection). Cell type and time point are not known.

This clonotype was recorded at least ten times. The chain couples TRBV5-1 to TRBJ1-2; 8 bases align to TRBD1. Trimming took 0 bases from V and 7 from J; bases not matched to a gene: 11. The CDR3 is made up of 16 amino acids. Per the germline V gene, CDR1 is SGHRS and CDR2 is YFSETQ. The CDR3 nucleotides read TGCGCCAGCAGCTTGGTTGCCGGACAGGGTTATAGTGGCTACACCTTC. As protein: CASSLVAGQGYSGYTF.

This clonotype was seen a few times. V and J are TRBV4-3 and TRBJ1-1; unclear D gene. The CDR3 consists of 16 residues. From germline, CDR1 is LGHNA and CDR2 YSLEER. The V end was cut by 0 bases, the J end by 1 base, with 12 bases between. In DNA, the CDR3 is TGCGCCAGCAGCCAAGATCGCAGGACGGCGAACACTGAAGCTTTCTTT. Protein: CASSQDRRTANTEAFF.

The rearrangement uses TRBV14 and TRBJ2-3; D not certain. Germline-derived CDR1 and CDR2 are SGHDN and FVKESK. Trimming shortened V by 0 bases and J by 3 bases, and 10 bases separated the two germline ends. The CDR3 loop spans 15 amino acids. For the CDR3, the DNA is TGTGCCAGCAGCCAAGATTTCGACCTAACAGATACGCAGTATTTT. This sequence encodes CASSQDFDLTDTQYF.

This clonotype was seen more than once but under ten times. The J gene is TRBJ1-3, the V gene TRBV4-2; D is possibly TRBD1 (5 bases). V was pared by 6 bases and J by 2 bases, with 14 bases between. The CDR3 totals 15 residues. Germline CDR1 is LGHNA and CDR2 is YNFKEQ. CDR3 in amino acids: CASSNLQGAGNTIYF. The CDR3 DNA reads TGTGCCAGCAGTAACCTCCAGGGTGCTGGAAACACCATATATTTT.

The CDR3 bases are TGTGCCAGCAGTGGGCGATACAGGGACGACTGGGAGCAGTACGTC. Translating gives CASSGRYRDDWEQYV. The rearrangement joins TRBV6-1 to TRBJ2-7; maybe TRBD1 (6 bases). CDR3 size: 15 residues. The ends were cut back, 4 bases at V and 7 bases at J, with 20 bases in the middle. The germline CDR1 and CDR2 sequences are MNHNS and SASEGT.

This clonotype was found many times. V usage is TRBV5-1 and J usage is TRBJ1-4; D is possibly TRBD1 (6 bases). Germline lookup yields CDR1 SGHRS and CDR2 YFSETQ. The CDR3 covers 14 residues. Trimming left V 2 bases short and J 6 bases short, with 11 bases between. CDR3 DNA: TGCGCCAGCAGCTTTCAGGGGTTGGATGAAAAACTGTTTTTT. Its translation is CASSFQGLDEKLFF. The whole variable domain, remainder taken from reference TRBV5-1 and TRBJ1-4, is KAGVTQTPRYLIKTRGQQVTLSCSPISGHRSVSWYQQTPGQGLQFLFEYFSETQRNKGNFPGRFSGRQFSNSRSEMNVSTLELGDSALYLCASSFQGLDEKLFFGSGTQLSVL.

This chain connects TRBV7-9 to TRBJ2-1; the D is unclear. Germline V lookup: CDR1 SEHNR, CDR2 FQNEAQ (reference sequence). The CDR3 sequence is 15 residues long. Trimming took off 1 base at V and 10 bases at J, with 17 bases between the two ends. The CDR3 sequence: CASSLVGLPLREQFF. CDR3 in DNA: TGTGCCAGCAGCTTAGTTGGCCTACCCTTGCGGGAGCAGTTCTTC.